This TCR beta chain stems from a study of graft-versus-host responses after intestinal transplantation. Whole-study context: Recipients were all induced with anti-thymocyte globulin, then given tacrolimus and steroids for about 3 years. General observations from the study: GvH clones turned up in recipient marrow; some had shown up first in ileum or blood. Patients with graft-donor T cell macrochimerism had high graft-versus-host to host-versus-graft clonal ratios in allografts.

The protocol was immunoSEQ multiplex PCR, while the TCRdb copy is restricted to in-frame clones and leaves out a portion. The sample shows fewer than 150,000 clones, about 92% of them seen only once. The CDR3 sequence is 15 residues long. Between the trimmed V and J ends, which lost 1 base and 3 bases, there was a span of 13 bases. The germline CDR1 and CDR2 sequences are MGHDK and SYGVNS. This clone was observed a single time. Its antigen remains unknown. The chain combines TRBV25-1 with TRBJ2-7, with a weak D call TRBD2 (7 bases). The material sequenced was unstimulated CD4+ T cells sorted from spleen or lymph node cells, taken before intestinal transplant. The TCR was taken from a human donor who received an intestinal transplant. CDR3 amino acids: CASSELGGGGYEQYF. The DNA of the CDR3 is TGTGCCAGCAGTGAATTAGGGGGAGGGGGCTACGAGCAGTACTTC.